This TCR beta chain was profiled in a study of T cell responses to AZD1222 COVID-19 vaccine. Study details: Combined were second doses at about 4 or about 12 weeks. Overall study findings and caveats: In the spike-specific TCR repertoire, nearly half reportedly target unmutated variant regions. Mostly white British, mostly female donors; authors suggested clonal diversity may be underestimated. Dominant CD4 TCR responses targeted spike regions 160-218 and 743-854.

The CDR3 totals 15 residues. Trimming at V came to 4 bases and at J to 2 bases, leaving 3 bases not matched to a gene. The germline V gene encodes CDR1 SGHTA and CDR2 FQGNSA. Points on this clone: The antigen remains undetermined.

This table comes from immunoSEQ multiplex PCR, and its TCRdb copy is limited to in-frame clones, with some not included. The sample yields about 130,000 clones, roughly nine tenths seen once. J is TRBJ2-3 and V is TRBV7-2; TRBD2 agrees at 10 bases. The sample consisted of peripheral blood, taken on day 0 of AZD1222 vaccination. The sequence derives from an adult in good health. Here the CDR3 reads CASSSGLAATDTQYF. The CDR3 region has the DNA TGTGCCAGCAGCTCAGGACTAGCGGCCACAGATACGCAGTATTTT.